These T cell receptor beta chains were read from a single sample in a study of early T cells in non-severe SARS-CoV-2 infection. TCRdb re-called the 5' RACE reads through MiXCR, storing one row per CDR3 protein. The data show just over 60,000 distinct CDR3 sequences, with approximately 9% seen just once and 1.2% held by the top ten. The sequencing input was whole blood. All receptors come from an adult who was a healthcare worker with PCR-confirmed SARS-CoV-2 infection or an uninfected control (not recorded which). Each CDR3 is given with its conserved first and last residue. A D gene is named only where the DNA matches it firmly. Clone size is not always given. Where it is, it says once, few, many or a class for expanded clones.

D	V	J	size	DNA	CDR3
-	TRBV5-1	TRBJ2-1	many	TGCGCCAGCAGCTTGGGTGACTACTCTGTTGTCGATGAGCAGTTCTTC	CASSLGDYSVVDEQFF
-	TRBV7-6	TRBJ2-5	few	TGTGCCAGCAGCTTAGCGTCGTTAACGCGGTACGGCCTGCTTCAAGAGACCCAGTACTTC	CASSLASLTRYGLLQETQYF
-	TRBV5-1	TRBJ1-1	-	TGCGCCAGCAGCGGGGAGGGCAGGGGCACTGAAGCTTTCTTT	CASSGEGRGTEAFF
-	TRBV29-1	TRBJ2-2	-	TGCAGCGTTGAAGGGACAGCGAACACCGGGGAGCTGTTTTTT	CSVEGTANTGELFF
-	TRBV5-1	TRBJ2-2	few	TGCGCCAGCAGCTTGGCGGAGTTCGCGAACACCGGGGAGCTGTTTTTT	CASSLAEFANTGELFF
-	TRBV5-4	TRBJ2-5	many	TGTGCCAGCAGCTTGCCGACAGGCACAGGGGAGACCCAGTACTTC	CASSLPTGTGETQYF
-	TRBV30	TRBJ2-3	few	TGTGCCTGGAATCCAGGACCTAGCACAGATACGCAGTATTTT	CAWNPGPSTDTQYF
-	TRBV18	TRBJ1-2	many	TGTGCCAGCTCACCAGACACGAACTATGGCTACACCTTC	CASSPDTNYGYTF
TRBD1	TRBV28	TRBJ2-5	-	TGTGCCAGCACCGACGGACAGGGGAGCGAGACCCAGTACTTC	CASTDGQGSETQYF
-	TRBV5-1	TRBJ1-6	few	TGCGCCAGCAGCTTGGCAGGGACGAATTCACCCCTCCACTTT	CASSLAGTNSPLHF
-	TRBV6-6	TRBJ2-2	-	TGTGCCAGCATTACCCGAGTCCCCGGGGAGCTGTTTTTT	CASITRVPGELFF
-	TRBV20-1	TRBJ1-1	few	TGCAGTGCTCCTGGGGCGTCCGACACTGAAGCTTTCTTT	CSAPGASDTEAFF
TRBD1	TRBV9	TRBJ2-5	many	TGTGCCAGCAGCGGGAAATGGACAGGGGGCAGGGAGACCCAGTACTTC	CASSGKWTGGRETQYF
-	TRBV7-9	TRBJ1-2	few	TGTGCCAGCGACGATGGCTACATCTTC	CASDDGYIF
TRBD1	TRBV7-9	TRBJ1-2	-	TGTGCCAGCAGCCCGACCACAGGGGCAGCTGGCTACACCTTC	CASSPTTGAAGYTF
-	TRBV5-5	TRBJ2-1	-	TGTGCCAGCAGCTTCGGGACGGCGGGGTTCTTC	CASSFGTAGFF
-	TRBV2	TRBJ2-2	few	TGTGCCAGCAAGGGACAAGCAAACACCGGGGAGCTGTTTTTT	CASKGQANTGELFF
-	TRBV11-3	TRBJ2-5	-	TGTGCCAGCAGCTTAGATCGGGGAACCCAGTACTTC	CASSLDRGTQYF
-	TRBV7-6	TRBJ2-5	few	TGTGCCAGCAGCCACCGGGACACAGGATACCAAGAGACCCAGTACTTC	CASSHRDTGYQETQYF
TRBD1	TRBV10-1	TRBJ2-1	few	TGCGCCAGCAGTGAACAGGGGCCGACAATGGATGAGCAGTTCTTC	CASSEQGPTMDEQFF
-	TRBV5-1	TRBJ2-3	few	TGCGCCAGCAGCTTTGATATAAGACTGGTAACAGATACGCAGTATTTT	CASSFDIRLVTDTQYF
-	TRBV29-1	TRBJ2-5	-	TGCAGCGTTGATCGGAGTGAAGAGACCCAGTACTTC	CSVDRSEETQYF
-	TRBV2	TRBJ2-3	few	TGTGCCAGCAGTCTAGGACTATTCACAGATACGCAGTATTTT	CASSLGLFTDTQYF
-	TRBV29-1	TRBJ2-3	-	TGCAGCGTTGAGGGGGCCGCTATTCCAGATACGCAGTATTTT	CSVEGAAIPDTQYF